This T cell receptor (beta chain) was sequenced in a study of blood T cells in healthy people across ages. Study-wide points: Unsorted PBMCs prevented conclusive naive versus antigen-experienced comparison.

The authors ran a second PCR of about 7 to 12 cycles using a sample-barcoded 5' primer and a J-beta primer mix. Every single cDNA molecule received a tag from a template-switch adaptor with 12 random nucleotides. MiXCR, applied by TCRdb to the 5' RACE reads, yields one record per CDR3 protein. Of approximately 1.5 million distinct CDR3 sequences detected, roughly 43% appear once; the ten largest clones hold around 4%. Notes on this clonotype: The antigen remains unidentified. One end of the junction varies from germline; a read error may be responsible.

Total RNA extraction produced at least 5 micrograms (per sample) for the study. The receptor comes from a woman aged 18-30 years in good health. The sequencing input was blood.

The CDR3 DNA is TGTGCCGGCAGAGACCAAACAGGGGATTTAGCCAAAAACATTCAGTACTTC. Translating it yields CAGRDQTGDLAKNIQYF. The V and J genes are TRBV11-3 and TRBJ2-4, with TRBD1 matching 7 bases. The germline V gene encodes CDR1 SGHNT and CDR2 YENEEA. The CDR3 runs 17 residues.